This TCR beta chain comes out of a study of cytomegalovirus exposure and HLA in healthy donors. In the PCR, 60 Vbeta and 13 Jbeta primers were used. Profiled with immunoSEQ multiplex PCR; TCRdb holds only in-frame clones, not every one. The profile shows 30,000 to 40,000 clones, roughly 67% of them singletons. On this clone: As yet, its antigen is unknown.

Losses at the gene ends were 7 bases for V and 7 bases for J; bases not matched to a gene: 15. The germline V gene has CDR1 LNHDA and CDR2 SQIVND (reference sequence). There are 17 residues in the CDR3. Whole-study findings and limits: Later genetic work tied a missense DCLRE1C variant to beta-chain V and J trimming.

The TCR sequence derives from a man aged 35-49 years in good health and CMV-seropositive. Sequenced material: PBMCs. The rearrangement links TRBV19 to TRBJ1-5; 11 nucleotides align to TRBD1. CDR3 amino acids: CASTPITGQGAQQPQHF. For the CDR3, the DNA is TGTGCCAGTACCCCCATAACCGGACAGGGGGCTCAGCAGCCCCAGCATTTT.